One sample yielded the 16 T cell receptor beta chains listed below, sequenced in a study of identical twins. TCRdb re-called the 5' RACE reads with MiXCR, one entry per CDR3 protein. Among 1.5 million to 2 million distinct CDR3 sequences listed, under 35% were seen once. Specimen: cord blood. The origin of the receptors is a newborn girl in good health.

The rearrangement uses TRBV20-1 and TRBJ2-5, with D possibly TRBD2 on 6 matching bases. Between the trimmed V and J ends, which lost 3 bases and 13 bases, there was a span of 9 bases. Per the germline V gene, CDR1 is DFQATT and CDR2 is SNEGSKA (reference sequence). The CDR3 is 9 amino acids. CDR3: CSARGDSYF. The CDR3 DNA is TGCAGTGCTAGGGGGGACTCGTACTTC.

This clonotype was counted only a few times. CDR3 DNA sequence: TGTGCCACGACAGGGAACTACGAGCAGTACTTC. This translates into CATTGNYEQYF. The chain combines TRBV10-3 with TRBJ2-7; 7 bases map to TRBD1. Germline CDR1 is ENHRY and CDR2 is SYGVKD. CDR3 length: 11 residues. The V segment lost 10 bases and the J segment 3 bases; nucleotides outside the gene matches: 3.

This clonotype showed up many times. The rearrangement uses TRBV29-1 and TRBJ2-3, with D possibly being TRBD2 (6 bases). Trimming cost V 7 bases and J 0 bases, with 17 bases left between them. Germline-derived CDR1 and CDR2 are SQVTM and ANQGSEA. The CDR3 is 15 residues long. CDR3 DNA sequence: TGCAGCGCCACCGAGGGGACTTCTAGCACAGATACGCAGTATTTT. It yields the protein CSATEGTSSTDTQYF.

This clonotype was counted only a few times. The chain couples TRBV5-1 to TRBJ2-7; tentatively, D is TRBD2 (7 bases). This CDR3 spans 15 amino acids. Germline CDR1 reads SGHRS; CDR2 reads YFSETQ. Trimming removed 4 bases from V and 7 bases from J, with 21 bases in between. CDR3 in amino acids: CASSVGGGAYNEQYF. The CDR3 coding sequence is TGCGCCAGCAGCGTGGGAGGGGGGGCCTACAATGAGCAGTACTTC.

For the CDR3, the DNA is TGCGCCAGCAGCTCGACCGGGACCTTAAATGAAAAACTGTTTTTT. Amino acids: CASSSTGTLNEKLFF. This chain links TRBV5-1 with TRBJ1-4, with a possible D match to TRBD1 (5 bases). From germline, CDR1 is SGHRS and CDR2 YFSETQ. The CDR3 runs to 15 residues. V shed 3 bases and J shed 5 bases, with 14 bases lying between them.

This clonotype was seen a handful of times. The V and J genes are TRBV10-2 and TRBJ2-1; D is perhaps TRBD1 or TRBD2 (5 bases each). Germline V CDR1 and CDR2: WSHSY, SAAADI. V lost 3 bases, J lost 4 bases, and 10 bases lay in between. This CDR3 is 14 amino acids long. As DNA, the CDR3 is TGCGCCAGCAGTGATTGGGACGTTTACAATGAGCAGTTCTTC. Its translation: CASSDWDVYNEQFF.

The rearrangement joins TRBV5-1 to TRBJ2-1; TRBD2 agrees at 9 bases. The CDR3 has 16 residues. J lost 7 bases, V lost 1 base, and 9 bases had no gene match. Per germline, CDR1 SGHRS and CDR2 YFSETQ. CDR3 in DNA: TGCGCCAGCAGCTTGTTCGGGACTAGCTCAGGGAATGAGCAGTTCTTC. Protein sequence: CASSLFGTSSGNEQFF.

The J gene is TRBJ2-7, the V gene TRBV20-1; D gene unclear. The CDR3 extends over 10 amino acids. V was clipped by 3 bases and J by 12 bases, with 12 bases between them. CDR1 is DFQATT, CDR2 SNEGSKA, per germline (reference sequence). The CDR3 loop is CSAREETLYF. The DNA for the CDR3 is TGCAGTGCTAGGGAAGAGACCCTGTACTTC.

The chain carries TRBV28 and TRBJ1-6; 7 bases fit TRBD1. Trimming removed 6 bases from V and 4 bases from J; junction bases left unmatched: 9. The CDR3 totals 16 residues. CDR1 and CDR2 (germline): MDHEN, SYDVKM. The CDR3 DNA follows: TGTGCCAGCAGGTCGGACAGGCCTAGTTATAATTCACCCCTCCACTTT. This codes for CASRSDRPSYNSPLHF.

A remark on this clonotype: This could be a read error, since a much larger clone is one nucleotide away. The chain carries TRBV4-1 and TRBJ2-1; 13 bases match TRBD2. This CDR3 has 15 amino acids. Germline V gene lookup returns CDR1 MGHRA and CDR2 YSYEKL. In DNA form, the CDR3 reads TGCGCCATCAGCCAAGGACTAGCGGGAGCCAATGAGCAGTTCTTC. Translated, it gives CAISQGLAGANEQFF.

CDR3 amino acids: CASRGDRAQQGQYF. CDR3 nucleotides: TGTGCCAGCAGGGGAGACAGGGCCCAGCAGGGCCAGTACTTC. The chain couples TRBV3-1 to TRBJ2-7; 7 bases line up with TRBD1. This CDR3 region has 14 residues. V trimming: 6 bases; J trimming: 10 bases; junction bases outside the gene matches: 15. From germline, CDR1 is LGHDT and CDR2 YNNKEL (reference sequence).

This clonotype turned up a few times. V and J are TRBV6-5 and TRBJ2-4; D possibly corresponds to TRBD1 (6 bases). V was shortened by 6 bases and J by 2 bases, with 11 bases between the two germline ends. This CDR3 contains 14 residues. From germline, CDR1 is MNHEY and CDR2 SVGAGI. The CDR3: CASRGTSPKNIQYF. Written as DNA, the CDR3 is TGTGCCAGCAGAGGGACAAGTCCCAAAAACATTCAGTACTTC.

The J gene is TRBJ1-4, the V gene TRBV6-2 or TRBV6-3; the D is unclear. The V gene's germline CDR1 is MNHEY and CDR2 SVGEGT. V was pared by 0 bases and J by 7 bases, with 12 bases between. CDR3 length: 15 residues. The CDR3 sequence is CASSYSPARVEKLFF. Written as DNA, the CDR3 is TGTGCCAGCAGTTACTCCCCAGCTAGAGTTGAAAAACTGTTTTTT.

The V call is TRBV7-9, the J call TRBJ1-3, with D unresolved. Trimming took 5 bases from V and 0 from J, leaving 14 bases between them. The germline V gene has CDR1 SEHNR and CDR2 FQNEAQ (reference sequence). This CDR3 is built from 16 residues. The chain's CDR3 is CASSTPRATSGNTIYF. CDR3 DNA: TGTGCCAGCAGCACCCCGCGGGCCACCTCTGGAAACACCATATATTTT.

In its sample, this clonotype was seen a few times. The CDR3 here is CATSDGSASTDTQYF. In DNA, the CDR3 is TGTGCCACCAGTGATGGGAGCGCCAGCACAGATACGCAGTATTTT. The chain couples TRBV24-1 to TRBJ2-3; maybe TRBD2 (5 bases). Germline values: CDR1 KGHDR, CDR2 SFDVKD. V was trimmed by 3 bases and J by 0 bases, leaving 9 bases between them. The length of the CDR3 is 15 residues.

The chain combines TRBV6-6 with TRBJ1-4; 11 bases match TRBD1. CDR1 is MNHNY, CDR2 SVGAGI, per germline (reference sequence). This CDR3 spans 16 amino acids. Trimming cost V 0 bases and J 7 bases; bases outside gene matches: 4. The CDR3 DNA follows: TGTGCCAGCAGTTACTCGGACAGGGGGCTCGGTGAAAAACTGTTTTTT. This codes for CASSYSDRGLGEKLFF.